The 9 T cell receptor beta chains given below trace back to one sample, sequenced in a study of blood T cells in healthy people across ages. Combining a sample-barcoded 5' primer with a J-beta primer mix, a second PCR ran for roughly 7 to 12 cycles. TCRdb redid the calling of the 5' RACE reads with MiXCR, one entry per CDR3 protein. The sample lists fewer than 800,000 distinct CDR3 sequences; around 45% were seen once. Sequences were obtained from blood. The receptors derive from a woman aged 55 to 70 in good health.

V usage is TRBV4-1 and J usage is TRBJ2-7; 11 nucleotides agree with TRBD1. The J call could be wrong; TRBJ2-1 is a better fit for the DNA end. This CDR3 is 15 amino acids long. CDR1 and CDR2 (germline): MGHRA, YSYEKL. This chain's CDR3 is CASSQGTGGKDEQFF. The CDR3 DNA sequence: TGCGCCAGCAGCCAAGGGACAGGGGGCAAGGATGAGCAGTTCTTC.

The chain links TRBV20-1 to TRBJ1-6; D unresolved. The germline gives CDR1 DFQATT, CDR2 SNEGSKA (reference sequence). The CDR3 loop spans 13 amino acids. The germline V and J ends were trimmed by 0 bases and 6 bases, with 6 bases remaining between them. CDR3 bases: TGCAGTGCTAGAGAAACCCGTAATTCACCCCTCCACTTT. Protein: CSARETRNSPLHF.

The chain links TRBV9 to TRBJ2-4, with a possible D match to TRBD2 (5 bases). The J call is uncertain, as TRBJ2-7 better fits the DNA end. From germline, CDR1 is SGDLS and CDR2 YYNGEE. The CDR3 extends over 13 amino acids. CDR3 protein: CASSKRDTYEQYF. The CDR3 DNA is TGTGCCAGCAGTAAACGGGATACCTACGAGCAGTACTTC.

V and J are TRBV12-3 or TRBV12-4 and TRBJ2-7; possible D gene TRBD2, 7 bases. The ends were cut back, 6 bases at V and 5 bases at J, with 17 bases in the middle. CDR3 length: 14 amino acids. The CDR3 DNA reads TGTGCCAGCAGGCACGAGGGGGGGGCCCACGAGCAGTACTTC. Translating gives CASRHEGGAHEQYF.

This chain joins TRBV27 and TRBJ2-3, with 12 bases identical to TRBD2. This CDR3 region has 18 residues. Germline CDR1 reads MNHEY; CDR2 reads SMNVEV (reference sequence). V lost 6 bases to trimming and J lost 2 bases; unmatched junction nucleotides: 12. The CDR3: CASRPGTSGPSTTDTQYF. CDR3 in DNA: TGTGCCAGCAGACCCGGGACTAGCGGGCCGTCTACCACAGATACGCAGTATTTT.

The rearrangement uses TRBV11-2 and TRBJ2-5, with D maybe TRBD1 (6 bases). This CDR3 is built from 15 residues. V was pared by 2 bases and J by 7 bases, with 17 bases between. Germline assignment: CDR1 SGHAT and CDR2 FQNNGV. CDR3 amino acids: CASSLSLNLGGTQYF. The CDR3 coding sequence is TGTGCCAGCAGCTTAAGTCTCAATCTAGGGGGGACCCAGTACTTC.

The rearrangement uses TRBV20-1 and TRBJ2-3; D is undetermined. This CDR3 is 14 amino acids long. The V and J ends lost 6 bases and 1 base respectively, with 14 bases between them. Germline CDR1 reads DFQATT; CDR2 reads SNEGSKA (reference sequence). In nucleotides, the CDR3 is TGCAGTGCGCCAGCTAGGTACGGCACAGATACGCAGTATTTT. Amino acids: CSAPARYGTDTQYF.

The sample holds many counts of this clonotype. The chain employs TRBV20-1 and TRBJ2-4; tentative D call: TRBD2 (6 bases). The germline V and J ends were trimmed by 1 base and 6 bases, with 10 bases remaining between them. The CDR3 totals 13 residues. Germline lookup yields CDR1 DFQATT and CDR2 SNEGSKA (reference sequence). CDR3: CSARVEGPNIQYF. In nucleotides, the CDR3 is TGCAGTGCTAGAGTGGAGGGGCCAAACATTCAGTACTTC.

The gene calls are TRBV5-5 and TRBJ2-3, with D possibly TRBD2 on 5 matching bases. The CDR3 loop spans 14 amino acids. V lost 4 bases and J 2 bases, leaving 11 bases between the germline ends. Per the germline V gene, CDR1 is SGHKS and CDR2 is YYEKEE (reference sequence). The CDR3 spells CASSASSNTDTQYF. The CDR3 region has the DNA TGTGCCAGCAGCGCATCTAGCAACACAGATACGCAGTATTTT.